This TCR beta chain was documented in a study of T cell responses to AZD1222 COVID-19 vaccine (dated by TCRdb to the early 2020s). The study in broad terms: TCR sequencing covered roughly 230 trial participants: about 210 given two doses of AZD1222 and 26 given two doses of MenACWY control vaccine. Trial participants were enrolled into age subgroups of 18-55, 56-69 and 70-plus years, which contained about 150, 27 and 61 TCR-sequenced participants, respectively. General study outcomes and caveats: After two AZD1222 doses, spike-specific TCR breadth and depth were significantly higher than at day 0 and than in MenACWY recipients. Conclusions about previously exposed vaccinees were limited because only six or seven AZD1222 recipients were SARS-CoV-2 seropositive at baseline. Most participants were white British and females outnumbered males, and the authors suggested that clonal diversity may have been underestimated. In the small 56-69-year group, the increase in depth fell short of significance, most likely because of low power. The whole spike protein was spanned by vaccine-associated CD4 TCRs, and dominant responses were seen in regions 160-218 and 743-854. Because no day 14 peak-response samples were available, the repertoires could be characterized only after the peak T cell response. Reportedly, almost half of the unique spike-specific TCRs recognized epitopes lying outside the regions that are mutated in the B.1.351 and B.1.1.7 variants.

What this sample's time point label stands for: about 28 days (+/-7) after the second vaccine dose. AZD1222 recipients with second doses at about 4 weeks or about 12 weeks were pooled, because spike-specific TCR depth and breadth did not differ between schedules. Vaccinee samples were obtained from the UK trials COV001 and COV002, which included a single-blind randomized controlled phase 2/3 trial of AZD1222 (ChAdOx1 nCoV-19) in healthy adults. For TCRbeta chain sequencing, PBMC samples were collected from trial participants at day 0 and at day 28 after the second dose. Here V drops 2 bases and J drops 6 bases, and the junction holds 5 bases not matched to any gene. Per the germline V gene, WSHSY is the CDR1 and SAAADI is the CDR2. The CDR3 contains 15 residues, cysteine and phenylalanine counted. Solely the CDR3 DNA is kept, with 45 bases framed from the first base. The CDR3 regions of human TCRbeta chains were analyzed by immunosequencing. For the original study's pipeline: Repertoire TCRs were checked for matches against a reference library of SARS-CoV-2-specific TCRs that had been generated using the MIRA antigen-specificity platform. Breadth was defined as the fraction of unique TCRs that were SARS-CoV-2-associated, and depth was defined as the fraction of total T cells that were SARS-CoV-2-associated. Each spike-specific TCR was assigned to its reactive spike region and to a CD4 or CD8 class using the MIRA data. Log10-transformed breadth and depth values were compared by one-way ANOVA with Sidak's multiple comparisons tests. Here the immuneACCESS table is served through TCRdb, limited to in-frame sequences with V and J called. Missing clones are a known gap in these copies; in checked studies unresolved V genes cover under half, and the rest lacks a known reason. V and J calls and clone size are as listed in that table; D and trimming were resolved from the DNA. The sample table shows tens of thousands of clones, and about 80% are seen once. 4.5% to 5% of the sample lies in the top ten.

This clone came up a few times. Its target antigen remains unknown. No base quality values were provided; no much bigger clone lies one nucleotide off. The specimen was peripheral blood, collected 28 days after the second AZD1222 dose. The TCR originated in an adult who received the AZD1222 COVID-19 vaccine. This sequence uses TRBV10-2 and TRBJ2-2; TRBD2 matches 8 bases in the middle. The DNA sequence reads TGCGCCAGCAGTGAGCGGGGGGGAAGGTCCGGGGAGCTGTTTTTT. This encodes CASSERGGRSGELFF.